This T cell receptor (beta chain) was documented in a study of neurological immune-mediated disorders. Study-wide findings and caveats: None of the CDR3 amino acid sequences of expanded clones recurred across subjects, suggesting private repertoires in all groups.

CDR3 length: 13 residues. V shed 6 bases and J shed 5 bases, with 13 bases lying between them. The germline CDR1 and CDR2 sequences are ENHRY and SYGVKD. Time point of the sample: longitudinal time-point 3. Volunteers from a blood bank in Maryland, USA, constituted the healthy controls. This clonotype has at least ten counts. The antigen remains undetermined. TCRdb re-derived calls from the 5' RACE reads in MiXCR, one entry per CDR3 protein. The sample yields approximately 58,000 distinct CDR3 sequences, 7.5% to 9.5% seen once. The material sequenced was PBMCs. This TCR was sampled from a middle-aged woman in good health. V and J are TRBV10-3 and TRBJ1-1, with D possibly being TRBD1 (6 bases). In DNA form, the CDR3 reads TGTGCCATCAGGGAGACAGGAGAGACTGAAGCTTTCTTT. This sequence encodes CAIRETGETEAFF.